The clone carrying this TCR beta chain was detected many times. Its antigen remains unidentified. MiXCR, run by TCRdb on the 5' RACE reads, gives a single entry per CDR3 protein. The sample shows fewer than 450,000 distinct CDR3 sequences, 11% of them seen only once. This specimen belongs to a study of T cells after yellow fever vaccination. Study context: Preparation of fractions with low cell numbers was performed using SMART-Seq v4 Ultra Low Input.

Germline values: CDR1 SGHTA, CDR2 FQGNSA. The CDR3 runs to 12 residues. Trimming removed 5 bases from V and 3 bases from J, with 8 bases in between. Study findings and constraints: Few clonotypes appeared in both CD4 and CD8 compartments.

This sample comprised PBMCs, obtained on the day of the first yellow fever vaccination. The TCR sequence derives from a man aged 18-30 years who received the YFV17D yellow fever vaccine. The chain uses TRBV7-2 and TRBJ2-7; D is ambiguous. CDR3 nucleotides: TGTGCCAGCAGCCTCAATTTCTACGAGCAGTACTTC. It codes for CASSLNFYEQYF.